The clone carrying this T cell receptor (beta chain) was counted many times. Its specificity is not known. From the 5' RACE reads, TCRdb called clonotypes with MiXCR, one entry per CDR3 protein. The data contain about 510,000 distinct CDR3 sequences, about 5.4% of them seen just once; the ten biggest clones take up under 4.5%. This record belongs to a study of CD8 T cells in ankylosing spondylitis. After removal of 0 bases from V and 4 bases from J, the junction contained 5 bases not matched to a gene. This CDR3 comprises 16 residues. Germline V lookup: CDR1 MGHRA, CDR2 YSYEKL. Findings and caveats of the study: Several highly homologous variants made up a TCR beta motif, and this motif appeared characteristic of ankylosing spondylitis blood.

This clonotype originated in a male donor with ankylosing spondylitis. The chain carries TRBV4-1 and TRBJ2-7; 11 positions agree with TRBD2. Input material: blood, either unsorted or a sorted T cell fraction (not recorded which). In DNA, the CDR3 is TGCGCCAGCAGCCAAGATAGGGCTAGCGGGAGGTACGAGCAGTACTTC. Its translation: CASSQDRASGRYEQYF.